This TCR beta chain was sequenced during a study of T cells in Graves' hyperthyroidism and ophthalmopathy (dated by TCRdb to the late 2010s). Background for the entire study: Peripheral blood was collected at initial diagnosis, before any treatment. TCR V-J signatures able to tell the groups apart were searched for in a discovery cohort of 100 or so patients, of whom about 40 had Graves' ophthalmopathy and around 57 had stable Graves' hyperthyroidism. Prospective prediction of ophthalmopathy was tested in an independent validation cohort of 18 to 20 hyperthyroidism patients and 17 patients who later progressed to ophthalmopathy. The roughly 94 discovery patients were randomly split 7:3 into training and test sets. In about six Graves' hyperthyroidism patients, the study also compared T-cell repertoires from thyroid tissue with T-cell repertoires from blood. Once sampling was done, hyperthyroidism patients were given methimazole at a starting dose of 30 mg daily, whereas ophthalmopathy patients were given high-dose intravenous methylprednisolone. According to the paper, TCR Vbeta CDR3 sequencing was carried out on some 130 peripheral blood samples, which came from under 50 ophthalmopathy, roughly 75 hyperthyroidism and about 17 progressor patients. Overall study results and their limits: During validation, the model predicted progression to ophthalmopathy a median of about 5.9 months ahead of onset, with around 70% sensitivity and less than 85% specificity. Sample size was not statistically predetermined, and blinding of investigators to group allocation was not performed. Most expanded thyroid clonotypes (frequency above 0.001) were also found in blood, which suggests that blood repertoires may mirror thyroid immune responses. Ophthalmopathy was separated from stable hyperthyroidism by a 13 V-J signature model, with just over 85% sensitivity and roughly 81% specificity obtained in cross-validation and 80%/75% obtained in testing.

Moderately to severely active disease, a Clinical Activity Score of at least 3, a NOSPECS grade of at least 4, and a duration under 3 months were present in ophthalmopathy patients. Any patient with an uncontrolled infection, another autoimmune disease, pregnancy or lactation was excluded. Diagnoses were based on clinical symptoms, serum thyroxine and TRAb, thyroid ultrasound and orbital computed tomography. PBMCs were isolated from about 9.2 ml of fresh peripheral blood by Ficoll-Paque density gradient centrifugation. Trizol reagent was used to extract total RNA, and RNA quality was then checked on an Agilent 2100 Bioanalyzer. The TCR beta CDR3 regions were amplified from RNA transcripts. A first-round RT-PCR of the TCR CDR3 used the HTBI primer set with the Qiagen OneStep RT-PCR kit. A second multiplex PCR round built the libraries, followed by size selection and purification. The libraries were sequenced on an Illumina HiSeq2000 using paired-end 100 bp reads. Per the authors' processing: SOAPnuke was used to process the raw data, throwing out any read that contained adapters or uncalled bases, had a mean Phred below 15, or lacked an exact constant-primer or identifier match. COPE v1.2.5 was used to merge high-quality paired reads, and clonotypes were defined as unique nucleotide sequences. Clonotypes were aligned to IMGT TRBV, TRBD and TRBJ reference segments using MiTCR v1.1. The analysis included only V-J combinations with a frequency above 0.0001, which together covered 98% to 99.2% of the repertoires. The TCS score was defined as the ratio of F50 (clonal expansion) to E x V (chaos), calculated using BLOSUM62-based TCRdist between CDR3 peptides within each V-J. Welch's t-statistics and random forest reduced fewer than 600 V-J features to under 15, which were used in a naive Bayes classifier (R e1071). TCRdb ran its own pipeline on the public reads, namely fastp trimming at Q25 and MiXCR clone calling, and kept in-frame beta chains. A single entry per CDR3 protein holds the most common genes and DNA from its merged rows. TCRdb's processing, not the authors' own work, is the source of the V and J calls. The sample profile shows around 350,000 distinct CDR3 sequences; about 15% of them were found once. About 18% of the sample is in the top ten clones.

This clonotype was counted ten times or more. The antigen this receptor binds is unknown. The record has no base qualities; no much larger clone is one base away. The sequence was obtained from a woman aged 25 to 45 with Graves' ophthalmopathy. Sequencing input: blood.

CDR3 protein: CASGLAREGAFF. The bases are TGTGCTAGTGGTTTGGCCAGGGAAGGAGCTTTCTTT. Recombination joined TRBV12-5 with TRBJ1-1; TRBD1 is a possible D gene, resting on 5 matching bases. Counted from cysteine to phenylalanine, this CDR3 has 12 amino acids. The only DNA kept is the CDR3, 36 bases in frame from the first base. Sequences LGHNT (CDR1) and FRNRAP (CDR2) are obtained from the germline V gene. A distance of 10 bases separates the germline ends of V and J, which lose 1 base and 10 bases respectively.